This entry features one TCR beta chain sequence. The CDR3 contains 13 residues. The germline CDR1 and CDR2 sequences are LNHDA and SQIVND (reference sequence). The sample comes from a study of human CD8 memory T cell subsets. Negative magnetic separation enriched total CD8+ T cells. Extraction of RNA, which was performed with an RNeasy Mini Kit, drew on duplicate vials of 150,000 sorted CD8+ T cells per subset. Preparation of the TCR beta libraries relied on UMI-labeled 5' RACE. One entry per CDR3 protein, without DNA, is what TCRdb gives after re-calling the 5' RACE reads. This sample's clone table lists roughly 6,200 distinct CDR3 sequences.

The TCR sequence derives from a human donor in good health. The chain couples TRBV19 to TRBJ2-7; TCRdb reports TRBD1, a call that lacks DNA to check it against. What was sequenced was CD8+ effector memory T cells (TEM) sorted from PBMCs. Subset reported: effector memory CD8 T cells, CCR7- CD45RO+ CD95+. CDR3 region: CASSLQGENEQYF.